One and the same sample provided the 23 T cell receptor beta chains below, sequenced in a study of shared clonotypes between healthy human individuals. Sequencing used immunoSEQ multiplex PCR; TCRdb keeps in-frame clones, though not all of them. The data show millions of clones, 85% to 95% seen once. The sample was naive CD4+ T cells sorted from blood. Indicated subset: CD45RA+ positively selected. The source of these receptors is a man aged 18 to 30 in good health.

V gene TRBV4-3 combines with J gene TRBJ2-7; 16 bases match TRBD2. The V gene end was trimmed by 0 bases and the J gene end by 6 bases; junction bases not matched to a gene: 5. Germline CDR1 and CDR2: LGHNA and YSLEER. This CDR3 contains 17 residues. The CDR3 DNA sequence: TGCGCCAGCAGCCAAGACCCGGGACTAGCGGGAGGGCGCGAGCAGTACTTC. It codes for CASSQDPGLAGGREQYF.

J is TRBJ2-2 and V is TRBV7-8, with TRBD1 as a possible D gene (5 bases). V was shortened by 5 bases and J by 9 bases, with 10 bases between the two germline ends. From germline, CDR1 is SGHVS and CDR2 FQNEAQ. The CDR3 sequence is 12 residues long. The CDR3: CASSQRGWELFF. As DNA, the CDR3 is TGTGCCAGCAGCCAAAGGGGATGGGAGCTGTTTTTT.

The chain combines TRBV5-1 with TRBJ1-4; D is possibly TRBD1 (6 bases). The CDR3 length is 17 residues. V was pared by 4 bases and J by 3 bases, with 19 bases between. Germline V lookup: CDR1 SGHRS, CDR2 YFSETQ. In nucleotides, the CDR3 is TGCGCCAGCAGCCCGGAGGGGGTTAGAAGGCCTAATGAAAAACTGTTTTTT. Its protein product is CASSPEGVRRPNEKLFF.

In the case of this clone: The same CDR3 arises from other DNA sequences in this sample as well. In DNA form, the CDR3 reads TGTGCCAGCAGCTTAGCCGGGGGAGATACGCAGTATTTT. As protein: CASSLAGGDTQYF. The chain recombines TRBV7-2 with TRBJ2-3; D perhaps matches TRBD2 (6 bases). CDR3 length: 13 residues. Germline assignment: CDR1 SGHTA and CDR2 FQGNSA. With 0 bases removed from V and 5 bases from J, the gap between germline ends came to 6 bases.

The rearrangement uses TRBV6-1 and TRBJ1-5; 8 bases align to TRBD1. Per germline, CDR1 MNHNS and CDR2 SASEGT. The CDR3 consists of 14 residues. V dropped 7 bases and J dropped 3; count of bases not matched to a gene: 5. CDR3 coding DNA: TGTGCCAGCATGGACAGGGTGTCCAATCAGCCCCAGCATTTT. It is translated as CASMDRVSNQPQHF.

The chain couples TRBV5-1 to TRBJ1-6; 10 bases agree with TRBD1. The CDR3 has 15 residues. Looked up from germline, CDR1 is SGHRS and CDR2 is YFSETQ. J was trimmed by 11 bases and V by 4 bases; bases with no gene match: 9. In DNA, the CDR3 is TGCGCCAGCAGCCACGGACAGGGGGTTGGGACACCCCTCCACTTT. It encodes CASSHGQGVGTPLHF.

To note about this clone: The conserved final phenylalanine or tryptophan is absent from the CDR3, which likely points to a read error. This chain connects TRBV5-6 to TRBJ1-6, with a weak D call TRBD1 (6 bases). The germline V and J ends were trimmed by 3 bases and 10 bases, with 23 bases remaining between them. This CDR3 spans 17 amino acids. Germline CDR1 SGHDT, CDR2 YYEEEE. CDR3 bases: TGTGCCAGCAGCTGGGGCGGCACAGGGAAAAAGGGGTCACCCCTCCACTTG. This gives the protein CASSWGGTGKKGSPLHL.

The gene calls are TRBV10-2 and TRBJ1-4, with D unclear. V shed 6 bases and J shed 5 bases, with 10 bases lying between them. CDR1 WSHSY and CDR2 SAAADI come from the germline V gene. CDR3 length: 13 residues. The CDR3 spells CASRNGPNEKLFF. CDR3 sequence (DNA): TGCGCCAGCAGAAACGGGCCAAATGAAAAACTGTTTTTT.

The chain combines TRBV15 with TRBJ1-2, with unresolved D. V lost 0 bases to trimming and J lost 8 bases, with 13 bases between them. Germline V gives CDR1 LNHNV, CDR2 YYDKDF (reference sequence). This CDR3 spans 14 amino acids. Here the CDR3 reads CATSRDMDGLGYTF. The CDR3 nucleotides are TGTGCCACCAGCAGAGATATGGACGGCTTAGGCTACACCTTC.

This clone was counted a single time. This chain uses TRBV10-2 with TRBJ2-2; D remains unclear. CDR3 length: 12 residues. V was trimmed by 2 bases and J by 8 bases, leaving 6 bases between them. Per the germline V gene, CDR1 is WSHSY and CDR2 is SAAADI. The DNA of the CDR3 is TGCGCCAGCAGTGAGGCCCAGGGGGAGCTGTTTTTT. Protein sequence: CASSEAQGELFF.

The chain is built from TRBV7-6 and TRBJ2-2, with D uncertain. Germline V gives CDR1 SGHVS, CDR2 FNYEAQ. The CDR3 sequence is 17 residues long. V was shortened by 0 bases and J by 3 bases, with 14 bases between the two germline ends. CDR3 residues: CASSLAMETKDTGELFF. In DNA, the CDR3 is TGTGCCAGCAGCTTAGCGATGGAGACCAAGGACACCGGGGAGCTGTTTTTT.

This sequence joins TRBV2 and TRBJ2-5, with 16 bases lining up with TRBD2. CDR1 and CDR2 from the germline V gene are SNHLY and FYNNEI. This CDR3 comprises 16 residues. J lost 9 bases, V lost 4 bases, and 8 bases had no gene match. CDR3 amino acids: CASSVEGTSGRVAQYF. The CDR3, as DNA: TGTGCCAGCAGTGTGGAAGGGACTAGCGGGAGGGTGGCCCAGTACTTC.

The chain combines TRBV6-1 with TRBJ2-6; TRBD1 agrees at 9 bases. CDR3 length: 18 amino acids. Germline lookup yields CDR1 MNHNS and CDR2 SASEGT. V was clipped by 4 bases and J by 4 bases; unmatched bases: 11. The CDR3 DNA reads TGTGCCAGCAGTGCGACTATTGGGACAGGGACAGGGGCCAACGTCCTGACTTTC. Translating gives CASSATIGTGTGANVLTF.

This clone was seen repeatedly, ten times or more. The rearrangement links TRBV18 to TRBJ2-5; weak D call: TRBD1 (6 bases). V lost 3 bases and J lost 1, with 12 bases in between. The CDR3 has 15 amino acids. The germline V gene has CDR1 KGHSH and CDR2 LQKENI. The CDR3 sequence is CASSPTRTVQETQYF. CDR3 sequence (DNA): TGTGCCAGCTCACCTACTCGGACAGTCCAAGAGACCCAGTACTTC.

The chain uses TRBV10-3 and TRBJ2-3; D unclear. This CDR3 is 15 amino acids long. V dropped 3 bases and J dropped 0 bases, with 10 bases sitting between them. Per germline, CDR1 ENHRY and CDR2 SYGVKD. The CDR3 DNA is TGTGCCATCAGTGAAAGCTCAACCAGCACAGATACGCAGTATTTT. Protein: CAISESSTSTDTQYF.

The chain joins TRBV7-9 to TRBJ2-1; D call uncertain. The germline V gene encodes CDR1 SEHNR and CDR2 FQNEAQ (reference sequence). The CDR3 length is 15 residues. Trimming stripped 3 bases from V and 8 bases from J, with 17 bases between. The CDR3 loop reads CASSLGPVWSHEQFF. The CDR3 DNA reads TGTGCCAGCAGCTTGGGTCCGGTGTGGTCCCATGAGCAGTTCTTC.

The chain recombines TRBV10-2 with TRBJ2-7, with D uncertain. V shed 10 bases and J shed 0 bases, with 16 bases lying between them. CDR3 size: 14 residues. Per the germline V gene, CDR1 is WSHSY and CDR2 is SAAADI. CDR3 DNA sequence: TGCGCCATCACCTCGGACCCTAGCTCCTACGAGCAGTACTTC. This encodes CAITSDPSSYEQYF.

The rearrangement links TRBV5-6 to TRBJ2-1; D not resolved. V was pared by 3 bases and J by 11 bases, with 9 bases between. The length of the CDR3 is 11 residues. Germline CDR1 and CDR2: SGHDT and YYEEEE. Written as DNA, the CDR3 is TGTGCCAGCAGCTGGGCCGGCCAGCAGTTCTTC. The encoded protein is CASSWAGQQFF.

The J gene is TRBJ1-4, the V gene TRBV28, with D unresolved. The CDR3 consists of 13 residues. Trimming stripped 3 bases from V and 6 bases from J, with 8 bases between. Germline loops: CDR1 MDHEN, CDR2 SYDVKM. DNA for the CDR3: TGTGCCAGCAGTTTGGCCCTACATGAAAAACTGTTTTTT. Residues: CASSLALHEKLFF.

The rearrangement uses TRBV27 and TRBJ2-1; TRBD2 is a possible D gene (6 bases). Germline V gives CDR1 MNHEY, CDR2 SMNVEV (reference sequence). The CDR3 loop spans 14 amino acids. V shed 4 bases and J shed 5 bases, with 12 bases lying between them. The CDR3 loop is CASSYGRIDNEQFF. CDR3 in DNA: TGTGCCAGCAGTTACGGGAGAATCGACAATGAGCAGTTCTTC.

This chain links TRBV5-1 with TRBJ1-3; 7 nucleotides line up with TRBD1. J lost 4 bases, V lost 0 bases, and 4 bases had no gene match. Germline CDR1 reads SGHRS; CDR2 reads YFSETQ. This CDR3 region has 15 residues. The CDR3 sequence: CASSLEGQQGNTIYF. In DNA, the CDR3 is TGCGCCAGCAGCTTGGAGGGACAGCAAGGAAACACCATATATTTT. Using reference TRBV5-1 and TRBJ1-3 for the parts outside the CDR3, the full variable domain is KAGVTQTPRYLIKTRGQQVTLSCSPISGHRSVSWYQQTPGQGLQFLFEYFSETQRNKGNFPGRFSGRQFSNSRSEMNVSTLELGDSALYLCASSLEGQQGNTIYFGEGSWLTVV.

CDR3 loop: CASSLGVSAGELFF. In nucleotides, the CDR3 is TGTGCCAGCTCCCTAGGGGTTAGCGCCGGGGAGCTGTTTTTT. J is TRBJ2-2 and V is TRBV5-4; D may match TRBD1 or TRBD2 (5 bases each). Germline V gene data show CDR1 as SGHNT and CDR2 as YYREEE (reference sequence). The CDR3 extends over 14 amino acids. V was clipped by 7 bases and J by 6 bases, with 16 bases between them.

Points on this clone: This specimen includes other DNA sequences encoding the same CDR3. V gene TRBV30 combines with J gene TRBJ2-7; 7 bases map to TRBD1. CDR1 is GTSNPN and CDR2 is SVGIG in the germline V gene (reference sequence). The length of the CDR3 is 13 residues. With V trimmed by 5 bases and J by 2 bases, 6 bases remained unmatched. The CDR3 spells CAWSGTVPYEQYF. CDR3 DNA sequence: TGTGCCTGGTCCGGGACAGTCCCCTACGAGCAGTACTTC. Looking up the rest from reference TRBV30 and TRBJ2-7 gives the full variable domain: SQTIHQWPATLVQPVGSPLSLECTVEGTSNPNLYWYRQAAGRGLQLLFYSVGIGQISSEVPQNLSASRPQDRQFILSSKKLLLSDSGFYLCAWSGTVPYEQYFGPGTRLTVT.